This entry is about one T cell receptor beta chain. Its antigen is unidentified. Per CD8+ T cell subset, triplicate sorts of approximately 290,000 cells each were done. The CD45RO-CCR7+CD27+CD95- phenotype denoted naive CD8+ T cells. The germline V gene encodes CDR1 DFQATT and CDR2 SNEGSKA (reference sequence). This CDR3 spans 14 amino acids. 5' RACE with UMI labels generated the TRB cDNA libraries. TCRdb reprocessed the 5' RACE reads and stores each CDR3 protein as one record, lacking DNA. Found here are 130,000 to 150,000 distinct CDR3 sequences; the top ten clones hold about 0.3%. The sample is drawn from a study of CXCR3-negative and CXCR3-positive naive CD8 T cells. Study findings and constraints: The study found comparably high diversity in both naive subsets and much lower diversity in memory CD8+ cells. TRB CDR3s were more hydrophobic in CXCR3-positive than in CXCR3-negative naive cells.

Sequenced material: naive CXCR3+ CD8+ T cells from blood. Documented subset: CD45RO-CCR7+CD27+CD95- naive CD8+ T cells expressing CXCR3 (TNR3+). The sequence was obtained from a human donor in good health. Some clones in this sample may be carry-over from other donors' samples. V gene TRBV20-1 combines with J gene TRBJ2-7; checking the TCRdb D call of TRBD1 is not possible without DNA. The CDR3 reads CSARDPAGGYEQYF.